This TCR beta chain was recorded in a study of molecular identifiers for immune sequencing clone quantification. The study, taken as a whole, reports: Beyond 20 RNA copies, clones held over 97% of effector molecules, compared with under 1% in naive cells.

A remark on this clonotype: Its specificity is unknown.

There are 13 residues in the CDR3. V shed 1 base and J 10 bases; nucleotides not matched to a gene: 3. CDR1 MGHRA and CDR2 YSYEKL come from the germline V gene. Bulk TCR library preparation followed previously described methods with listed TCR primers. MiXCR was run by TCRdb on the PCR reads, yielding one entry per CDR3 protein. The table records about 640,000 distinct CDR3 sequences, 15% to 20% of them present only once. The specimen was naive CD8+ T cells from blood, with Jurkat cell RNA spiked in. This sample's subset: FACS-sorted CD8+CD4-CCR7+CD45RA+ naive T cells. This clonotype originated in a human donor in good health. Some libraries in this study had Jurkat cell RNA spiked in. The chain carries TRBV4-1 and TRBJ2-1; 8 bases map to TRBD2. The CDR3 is CASSQVLAGEQFF. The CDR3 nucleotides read TGCGCCAGCAGCCAAGTTTTAGCGGGAGAGCAGTTCTTC.